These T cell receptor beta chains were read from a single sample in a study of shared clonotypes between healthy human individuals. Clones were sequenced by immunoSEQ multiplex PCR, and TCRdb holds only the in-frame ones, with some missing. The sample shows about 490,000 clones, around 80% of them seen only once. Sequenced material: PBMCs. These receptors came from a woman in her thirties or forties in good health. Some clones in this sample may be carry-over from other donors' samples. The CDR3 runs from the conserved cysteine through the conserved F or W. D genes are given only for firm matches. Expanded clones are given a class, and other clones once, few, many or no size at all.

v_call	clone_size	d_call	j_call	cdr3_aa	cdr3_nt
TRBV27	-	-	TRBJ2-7	CASPRDTDISYEQYF	TGTGCCAGCCCTCGGGACACCGATATTTCCTACGAGCAGTACTTC
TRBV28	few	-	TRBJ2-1	CASAPGGTAYNEQFF	TGTGCCAGCGCCCCAGGGGGGACAGCCTACAATGAGCAGTTCTTC
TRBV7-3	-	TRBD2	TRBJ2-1	CASSPTSGGELGDEQFF	TGTGCCAGCAGCCCAACTAGCGGGGGCGAATTAGGGGATGAGCAGTTCTTC
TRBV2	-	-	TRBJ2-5	CASSERETQYF	TGTGCCAGCAGTGAAAGAGAGACCCAGTACTTC
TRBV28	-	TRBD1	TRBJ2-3	CASRDRGYTDTQYF	TGTGCCAGCAGGGACAGGGGGTACACAGATACGCAGTATTTT
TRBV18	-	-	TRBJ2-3	CASSPSETRDTQYF	TGTGCCAGCTCACCATCCGAAACAAGGGATACGCAGTATTTT
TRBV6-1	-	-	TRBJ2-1	CASSQAETNYNEQFF	TGTGCCAGCAGTCAAGCAGAAACAAATTACAATGAGCAGTTCTTC
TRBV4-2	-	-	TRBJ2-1	CASSQDPSFAEQFF	TGTGCCAGCAGCCAAGATCCCTCCTTCGCTGAGCAGTTCTTC
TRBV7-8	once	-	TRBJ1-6	CASSLAVRGGSPLHF	TGTGCCAGCAGCTTAGCGGTCAGGGGAGGATCACCCCTCCACTTT
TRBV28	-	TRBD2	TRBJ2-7	CASRPSSGTSGRHEQYF	TGTGCCAGCAGACCAAGTTCCGGGACTAGCGGGAGACACGAGCAGTACTTC
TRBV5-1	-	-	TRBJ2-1	CASSLVARSSYNEQFF	TGCGCCAGCAGCTTGGTTGCGCGGAGCTCCTACAATGAGCAGTTCTTC
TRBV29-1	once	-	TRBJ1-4	CSVASGTSNEKLFF	TGCAGCGTCGCCTCCGGGACAAGTAATGAAAAACTGTTTTTT
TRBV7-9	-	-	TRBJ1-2	CASSSRSYGYTF	TGTGCCAGCAGCTCCCGAAGCTATGGCTACACCTTC
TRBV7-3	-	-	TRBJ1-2	CASSATGIDGYTF	TGTGCCAGCAGCGCAACAGGGATTGATGGCTACACCTTC
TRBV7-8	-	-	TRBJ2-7	CASSLLGSYEQYF	TGTGCCAGCAGCTTACTAGGGAGCTACGAGCAGTACTTC
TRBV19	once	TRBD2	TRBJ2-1	CASSARSGGGWGLYNEQFF	TGTGCCAGTAGTGCGCGTAGCGGGGGTGGGTGGGGGCTCTACAATGAGCAGTTCTTC
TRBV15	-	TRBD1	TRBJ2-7	CATSPGTGDALYEQYF	TGTGCCACCAGTCCCGGGACAGGGGATGCCCTCTACGAGCAGTACTTC
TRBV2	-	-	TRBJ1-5	CASSEIGNQPQHF	TGTGCCAGCAGTGAGATTGGCAATCAGCCCCAGCATTTT
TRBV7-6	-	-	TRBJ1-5	CASSFGEDQPQHF	TGTGCCAGCAGCTTCGGTGAAGACCAGCCCCAGCATTTT
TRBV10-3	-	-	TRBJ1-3	CAISQDSNSGNTIYF	TGTGCCATCAGTCAGGACAGCAACTCAGGAAACACCATATATTTT
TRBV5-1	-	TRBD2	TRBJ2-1	CASSFAGTSGSGNEQFF	TGCGCCAGCAGCTTTGCCGGGACTAGCGGGAGTGGGAATGAGCAGTTCTTC
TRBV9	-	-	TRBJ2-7	CASSVGLDYEQYF	TGTGCCAGCAGCGTAGGGCTCGACTACGAGCAGTACTTC
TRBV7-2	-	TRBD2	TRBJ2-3	CASSLATSATQYF	TGTGCCAGCAGCTTAGCGACTAGCGCGACGCAGTATTTT
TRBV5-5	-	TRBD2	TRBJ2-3	CASSAREGVSVDTQYF	TGTGCCAGCAGCGCACGGGAGGGAGTGTCTGTCGATACGCAGTATTTT
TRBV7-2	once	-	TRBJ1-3	CASSLTSGNTIYF	TGTGCCAGCAGCTTGACCTCTGGAAACACCATATATTTT
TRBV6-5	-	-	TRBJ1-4	CASSQQWSTNEKLFF	TGTGCCAGCAGCCAACAGTGGTCAACTAATGAAAAACTGTTTTTT
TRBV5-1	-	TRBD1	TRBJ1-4	CASSFGTDEKLFF	TGCGCCAGCAGCTTCGGGACAGACGAAAAACTGTTTTTT
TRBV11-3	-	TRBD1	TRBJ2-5	CASSPDGDREETQYF	TGTGCCAGCAGCCCCGACGGGGACAGAGAAGAGACCCAGTACTTC
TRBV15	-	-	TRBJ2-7	CATSRDLLGPSYEQYF	TGTGCCACCAGCAGAGATTTATTGGGTCCATCCTACGAGCAGTACTTC
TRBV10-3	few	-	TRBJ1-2	CAISEGSYGYTF	TGTGCCATCAGTGAAGGGTCCTATGGCTACACCTTC
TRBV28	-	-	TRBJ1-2	CASSSNYGYTF	TGTGCCAGCAGTTCTAACTATGGCTACACCTTC
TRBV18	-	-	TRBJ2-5	CASSPIGGIETQYF	TGTGCCAGCTCACCTATCGGGGGAATAGAGACCCAGTACTTC
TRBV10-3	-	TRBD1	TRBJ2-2	CAISARTGNTGELFF	TGTGCCATCAGTGCGCGGACAGGGAACACCGGGGAGCTGTTTTTT
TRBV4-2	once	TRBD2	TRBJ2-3	CASSPSRTSGLKVPDTQYF	TGTGCCAGCAGCCCCAGCCGGACTAGCGGTCTGAAAGTCCCAGATACGCAGTATTTT